The TCR beta chain described here comes from a study of chemoradiotherapy in HPV16-positive cancers. Study-wide points: For HPV16-positive patients, expanding HPV-responsive T cells associated with longer recurrence-free survival.

Per germline, CDR1 SGHRS and CDR2 YFSETQ. V lost 4 bases, J lost 1 base, and 7 bases stayed unmatched. The CDR3 contains 15 residues. Regarding this clone: As yet, its antigen is unknown.

Sequencing used immunoSEQ multiplex PCR; TCRdb keeps in-frame clones, though not all of them. The profile covers approximately 15,000 clones, with about three quarters appearing a single time and roughly 9.6% taken by the ten largest. Samples were taken several times over chemoradiotherapy. This chain links TRBV5-1 with TRBJ1-1; TRBD1 aligns across 7 bases. Sample acquisition took place from a patient who underwent chemoradiotherapy. The receptor was derived from a human donor with HPV-associated anogenital cancer. The CDR3 loop is CASSDKTGTNTEAFF. The CDR3, as DNA: TGCGCCAGCAGCGACAAGACAGGGACGAACACTGAAGCTTTCTTT.